This T cell receptor beta chain was sequenced during a study of graft-versus-host responses after intestinal transplantation. CDR1 is SGDLS, CDR2 YYNGEE, per germline. Trimming at V came to 0 bases and at J to 5 bases, leaving 9 bases not matched to a gene. The CDR3 contains 17 residues. Assay used: immunoSEQ multiplex PCR; TCRdb lists only in-frame clones, some missing. The sample contains some 40,000 clones, roughly nine tenths of which appear only once. The material sequenced was PBMCs, taken approximately 310 days after intestinal transplant. This chain connects TRBV9 to TRBJ2-5; the match to TRBD2 covers 11 bases. The receptor comes from a human patient who received an intestinal transplant, so some T cells may come from the graft donor. In DNA form, the CDR3 reads TGTGCCAGCAGCGTAGCTCCCACTAGCGGGGGCCGGGAGACCCAGTACTTC. Its protein product is CASSVAPTSGGRETQYF.